The T cell receptor beta chain under discussion was sequenced for a study of T cell responses to AZD1222 COVID-19 vaccine. Sequenced by immunoSEQ multiplex PCR; TCRdb stores in-frame clones only, minus some. There are about 60,000 clones in the sample; about three quarters occur only once, and more than 3% lies in the top ten. This specimen consisted of peripheral blood, obtained 28 days after the second AZD1222 dose. The clonotype was recovered from an adult who received the AZD1222 COVID-19 vaccine.

Here the CDR3 reads CASSQTTGTGSGYTF. CDR3 coding DNA: TGCGCCAGCAGCCAAACTACCGGGACAGGTAGCGGCTACACCTTC. The V and J genes are TRBV4-3 and TRBJ1-2; 8 bases are a match to TRBD1. The trim removed 2 bases at V and 8 bases at J, leaving 10 bases unmatched. CDR1 and CDR2 from the germline V gene are LGHNA and YSLEER. This CDR3 has 15 residues.